Presented here are 7 T cell receptor beta chains from one specimen sequenced in a study of regulatory T cells in long-lasting Graves disease. Through Arm-PCR of CDR3 regions and iRepertoire HTBI primers, TCR beta libraries were built. TCRdb reprocessed the multiplex PCR reads with MiXCR, giving one entry per CDR3 protein. The sample lists about 400,000 distinct CDR3 sequences, under 20% occurring once. Time point reported: newly diagnosed GD, antithyroid drugs for less than 3 months. RNA from PBMCs was the source of the TCR library. The sample also formed part of further work on T cells in Graves' hyperthyroidism and ophthalmopathy.

Sequencing was performed on peripheral blood mononuclear cells (PBMCs), taken at new diagnosis, from a patient treated with antithyroid drugs. The source is a young woman with Graves disease.

The rearrangement joins TRBV20-1 to TRBJ2-2; the D gene is possibly TRBD1 (6 bases). CDR3 length: 15 amino acids. Germline V lookup: CDR1 DFQATT, CDR2 SNEGSKA (reference sequence). V shed 2 bases and J shed 8 bases, with 18 bases lying between them. CDR3 sequence reads: CSARWQGKISGELFF. The CDR3 nucleotides are TGCAGTGCTAGATGGCAGGGGAAAATAAGTGGGGAGCTGTTTTTT.

This clonotype appeared many times. The junction does not match germline at one end; this may be a read error. The chain couples TRBV12-3 or TRBV12-4 to TRBJ2-1; 8 nucleotides line up with TRBD1. This CDR3 has 16 residues. The CDR3 region has the DNA TGTGCCAGCAGTCTAGCTCCAGGGGGCGCCTACAATGAGCAGTTCTTC. Protein product: CASSLAPGGAYNEQFF.

This clonotype was recorded at least ten times. This chain uses TRBV11-2 with TRBJ2-3, with TRBD1 matching 8 bases. The CDR3 runs to 16 residues. Trimming cost V 4 bases and J 0 bases; bases outside gene matches: 6. The germline V gene encodes CDR1 SGHAT and CDR2 FQNNGV. The CDR3 protein is CASSSWGQVSTDTQYF. The CDR3 DNA is TGTGCCAGCAGCTCCTGGGGACAGGTTAGCACAGATACGCAGTATTTT. Full variable domain (remainder filled in from reference TRBV11-2 and TRBJ2-3): EAGVAQSPRYKIIEKRQSVAFWCNPISGHATLYWYQQILGQGPKLLIQFQNNGVVDDSQLPKDRFSAERLKGVDSTLKIQPAKLEDSAVYLCASSSWGQVSTDTQYFGPGTRLTVL.

This clonotype was found a few times. J is TRBJ1-6 and V is TRBV3-1; TRBD1 is a possible D gene (5 bases). CDR1 is LGHDT, CDR2 YNNKEL, per germline (reference sequence). V was cut by 2 bases and J by 5 bases, with 13 bases left in between. CDR3 length: 16 amino acids. The CDR3 sequence: CASSQRGPENNSPLHF. Here the CDR3 DNA reads TGTGCCAGCAGCCAACGGGGACCGGAGAATAATTCACCCCTCCACTTT.

This clonotype was observed at least ten times. The chain joins TRBV2 to TRBJ2-1; TRBD2 is a possible D gene (6 bases). The CDR3 consists of 13 residues. Germline assignment: CDR1 SNHLY and CDR2 FYNNEI. The V gene lost 6 bases and the J gene lost 6 bases, with 12 bases spanning the gap. The CDR3 sequence is CASRALGGNEQFF. The CDR3 region has the DNA TGTGCCAGCAGGGCCCTCGGGGGCAATGAGCAGTTCTTC.

The chain is built from TRBV6-2 or TRBV6-3 and TRBJ1-1; D remains unclear. Germline V lookup: CDR1 MNHEY, CDR2 SVGEGT. This CDR3 is built from 16 residues. Trimming pared 0 bases from V and 0 bases from J, leaving 11 bases between. Here the CDR3 DNA reads TGTGCCAGCAGTTACTCGATCCTGAGCTTGAACACTGAAGCTTTCTTT. This codes for CASSYSILSLNTEAFF.

This clonotype was detected ten times or more. J is TRBJ2-5 and V is TRBV6-1; D uncertain. In germline, CDR1 is MNHNS, CDR2 SASEGT. The CDR3 extends over 13 amino acids. The V gene lost 7 bases and the J gene lost 5 bases, with 14 bases spanning the gap. The CDR3 DNA sequence: TGTGCCAGCACCCCGGACCGTTTTGAGACCCAGTACTTC. Translated, it gives CASTPDRFETQYF.